A single sample is the source of the 17 T cell receptor beta chains below, sequenced in a study of blood T cell repertoires in COVID-19. Repertoires were generated with immunoSEQ multiplex PCR, while TCRdb's copy carries only in-frame clones and drops some. This sample yields about 240,000 clones, of which about four fifths are seen a single time; 3% to 4.5% belongs to the top ten. The specimen sequenced was PBMCs or T cells enriched from blood (not recorded which). The receptors shown here come from a woman between 40 and 55 years old who had been exposed to COVID-19.

This chain links TRBV5-1 with TRBJ1-1; D is ambiguous. CDR3 length equals 14 residues. CDR1 SGHRS and CDR2 YFSETQ come from the germline V gene. V dropped 4 bases and J dropped 0 bases, with 10 bases sitting between them. The CDR3 region has the DNA TGCGCCAGCAGCCAACAGACGGTGAACACTGAAGCTTTCTTT. It specifies CASSQQTVNTEAFF.

This sequence joins TRBV9 and TRBJ2-1; 11 positions agree with TRBD2. This CDR3 has 16 amino acids. Germline V lookup: CDR1 SGDLS, CDR2 YYNGEE. The V segment lost 0 bases and the J segment 6 bases; nucleotides outside the gene matches: 5. Written as DNA, the CDR3 is TGTGCCAGCAGCGTAGGCGCCCTAGCGGGGGGCAATGAGCAGTTCTTC. The encoded protein is CASSVGALAGGNEQFF.

This chain joins TRBV4-1 and TRBJ1-6, with D unclear. CDR1 is MGHRA, CDR2 YSYEKL, per germline. The CDR3 runs 14 residues. The V end lost 4 bases, the J end lost 5 bases, and 9 bases lay between the germline ends. The CDR3 DNA reads TGCGCCAGCAGCCTGGACTGGAATAATTCACCCCTCCACTTT. Its translation: CASSLDWNNSPLHF.

The chain's CDR3 is CASSRGMNTEAFF. CDR3 DNA: TGTGCCAGCTCGCGGGGTATGAACACTGAAGCTTTCTTT. The V and J genes are TRBV2 and TRBJ1-1; D not certain. CDR3 length equals 13 residues. In germline, CDR1 is SNHLY, CDR2 FYNNEI. Trimming took 8 bases from V and 0 from J, leaving 10 bases between them.

This chain connects TRBV6-5 to TRBJ2-7, with 9 bases matching TRBD1. V was clipped by 2 bases and J by 6 bases; unmatched bases: 5. Germline assignment: CDR1 MNHEY and CDR2 SVGAGI. The CDR3 has 14 residues. CDR3 protein: CASSYPDRGSEQYF. CDR3 sequence (DNA): TGTGCCAGCAGTTACCCGGACAGGGGAAGCGAGCAGTACTTC.

The chain links TRBV28 to TRBJ1-2, with 9 bases that match TRBD1. The CDR3 extends over 16 amino acids. Germline V CDR1 and CDR2: MDHEN, SYDVKM. The V segment lost 4 bases and the J segment 8 bases; nucleotides outside the gene matches: 14. CDR3 sequence (DNA): TGTGCCAGCAGTTCATCCGGGACAGGGTGGTTTGACGGCTACACCTTC. It translates to CASSSSGTGWFDGYTF.

Remarks on this clone: This may arise from a read error, as a much more abundant clone is one base away. This rearrangement joins TRBV3-1 (or the pseudogene TRBV3-2) to TRBJ1-1; TRBD1 is a possible D gene (5 bases). The germline gives CDR1 LGHDT, CDR2 YNNKEL (reference sequence). V was pared by 6 bases and J by 4 bases, with 9 bases between. CDR3 length: 12 amino acids. The CDR3 DNA is TGTGCCAGCAGACGGCAGGGCACTGAAGCTTTCTTT. Translation gives CASRRQGTEAFF.

The chain is built from TRBV28 and TRBJ1-4; D remains ambiguous. The V gene's germline CDR1 is MDHEN and CDR2 SYDVKM. The germline V and J ends were trimmed by 6 bases and 0 bases, with 8 bases remaining between them. The CDR3 consists of 14 residues. Written as DNA, the CDR3 is TGTGCCAGCAGGAGGAGGGCAACTAATGAAAAACTGTTTTTT. Its protein is CASRRRATNEKLFF.

This clone was detected a few times. The J gene is TRBJ1-1, the V gene TRBV7-2, with D possibly matching TRBD1 (5 bases). The CDR3 is made up of 17 amino acids. CDR1 and CDR2 (germline): SGHTA, FQGNSA. V gave up 1 base and J gave up 4 bases, with 19 bases separating them. The DNA of the CDR3 is TGTGCCAGCAGCTTAGAATTCTGGGCGGGGCTAGGCACTGAAGCTTTCTTT. It is translated as CASSLEFWAGLGTEAFF.

V and J are TRBV19 and TRBJ1-2; 8 bases fit TRBD1. Germline V CDR1 and CDR2: LNHDA, SQIVND (reference sequence). Germline trimming cut 3 bases from V and 5 bases from J; bases unmatched to any gene: 5. CDR3 length: 14 amino acids. CDR3 loop: CASSMTDRGYGYTF. For the CDR3, the DNA is TGTGCCAGTAGTATGACTGACAGGGGATATGGCTACACCTTC.

This rearrangement joins TRBV19 to TRBJ1-1; TRBD1 agrees at 9 bases. The germline V gene encodes CDR1 LNHDA and CDR2 SQIVND (reference sequence). V was pared by 4 bases and J by 11 bases, with 17 bases of the junction left unmatched. The CDR3 runs 16 residues. Here the CDR3 DNA reads TGTGCCAGTAGTAGGGCCGGGACAGGGACAGGCCTCTTGGCTTTCTTT. Translated, it gives CASSRAGTGTGLLAFF.

J is TRBJ2-3 and V is TRBV5-1; 9 bases are a match to TRBD2. J gave up 6 bases and V 0 bases, and 8 bases lay outside the gene matches. Per germline, CDR1 SGHRS and CDR2 YFSETQ. The CDR3 has 16 amino acids. CDR3 in amino acids: CASSLAPSGGRDTQYF. The CDR3 DNA reads TGCGCCAGCAGCTTGGCCCCCAGCGGGGGGCGCGATACGCAGTATTTT.

This clone was detected a few times. The gene calls are TRBV6-4 and TRBJ1-5, with 7 positions matching TRBD1. Germline values: CDR1 MRHNA, CDR2 SNTAGT. This CDR3 has 14 residues. The J segment lost 6 bases and the V segment lost 0 bases, leaving 2 bases of the junction unmatched. DNA of the CDR3: TGTGCCAGCAGTGACTCGACAGGGACTCAGCCCCAGCATTTT. Translated, it gives CASSDSTGTQPQHF.

This chain links TRBV29-1 with TRBJ2-4, with 9 bases fitting TRBD1. J lost 10 bases, V lost 6 bases, and 13 bases had no gene match. The CDR3 extends over 14 amino acids. Germline V gene sequence: CDR1 SQVTM, CDR2 ANQGSEA. The CDR3 bases are TGCAGCGTCCGACCCGACAGGGGGAGTGGGATTCAGTACTTC. Protein sequence: CSVRPDRGSGIQYF.

The V call is TRBV5-8, the J call TRBJ1-2; TRBD1 aligns across 8 bases. The CDR3 has 15 residues. From germline, CDR1 is SGHTS and CDR2 YDEGEE. J lost 2 bases, V lost 3 bases, and 6 bases had no gene match. Written as DNA, the CDR3 is TGTGCCAGCAGCTCCCCGGGACAGGAGAACTATGGCTACACCTTC. This translates into CASSSPGQENYGYTF.

The gene calls are TRBV7-3 and TRBJ2-2, with 7 bases identical to TRBD1. CDR1 is SGHTA and CDR2 is FQGTGA in the germline V gene. Unmatched junction bases numbered 3, after V lost 2 bases and J lost 3 bases. The CDR3 length is 15 residues. CDR3 amino acids: CASSLGTVDTGELFF. CDR3 DNA sequence: TGTGCCAGCAGCTTAGGGACAGTGGACACCGGGGAGCTGTTTTTT.

The V call is TRBV29-1, the J call TRBJ1-2; D not certain. CDR3 length: 13 residues. The germline V gene has CDR1 SQVTM and CDR2 ANQGSEA. Trimming took off 4 bases at V and 6 bases at J, with 15 bases between the two ends. The CDR3 coding sequence is TGCAGCGTTGGTTTTAGGCAGGATGATGGCTACACCTTC. It specifies CSVGFRQDDGYTF. The entire variable domain, with the rest obtained from reference TRBV29-1 and TRBJ1-2, is as follows: SAVISQKPSRDICQRGTSLTIQCQVDSQVTMMFWYRQQPGQSLTLIATANQGSEATYESGFVIDKFPISRPNLTFSTLTVSNMSPEDSSIYLCSVGFRQDDGYTFGSGTRLTVV.